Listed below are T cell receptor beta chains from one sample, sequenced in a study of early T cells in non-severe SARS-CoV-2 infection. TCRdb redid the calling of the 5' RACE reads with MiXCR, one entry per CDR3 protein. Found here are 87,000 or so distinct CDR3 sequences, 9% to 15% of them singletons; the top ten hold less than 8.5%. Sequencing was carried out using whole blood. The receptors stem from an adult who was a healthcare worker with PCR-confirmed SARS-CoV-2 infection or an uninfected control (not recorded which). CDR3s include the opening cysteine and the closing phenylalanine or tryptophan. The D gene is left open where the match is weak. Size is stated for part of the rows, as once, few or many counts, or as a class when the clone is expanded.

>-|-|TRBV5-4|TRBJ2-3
TGTGCCAGCAGTTTGGGGGGCCAGGGGACAGATACGCAGTATTTT
CASSLGGQGTDTQYF
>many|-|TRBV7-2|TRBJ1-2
TGTGCCAGCAGCGCCGACGTCTACTATGGCTACACCTTC
CASSADVYYGYTF
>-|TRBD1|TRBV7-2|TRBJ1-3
TGTGCCAGCAGCTCCGAGACAGGGACTGGAAACACCATATATTTT
CASSSETGTGNTIYF
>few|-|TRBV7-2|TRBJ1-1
TGTGCCAGCAGCTTAGCCCCCCAGAACACTGAAGCTTTCTTT
CASSLAPQNTEAFF
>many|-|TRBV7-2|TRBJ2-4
TGTGCCAGCAGCCTTGTATCAGGGAGCATTCAGTACTTC
CASSLVSGSIQYF
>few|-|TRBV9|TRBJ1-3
TGTGCCAGCAGCGGGGCACGGACCGTTGGAAACACCATATATTTT
CASSGARTVGNTIYF
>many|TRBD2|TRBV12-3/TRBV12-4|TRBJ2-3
TGTGCCAGCAGCCGAACCGGGACTAGCTTTAGAACAGATACGCAGTATTTT
CASSRTGTSFRTDTQYF
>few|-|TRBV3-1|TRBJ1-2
TGTGCCAGCAGCCAAGATGTGGGGAGAAACTATGGCTACACCTTC
CASSQDVGRNYGYTF
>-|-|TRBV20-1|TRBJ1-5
TGCAGTGCTAGTAGCGGGAATCAGCCCCAGCATTTT
CSASSGNQPQHF
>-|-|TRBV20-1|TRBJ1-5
TGCAGTGCTCCAGGGGAGTTGGGTCAGCCCCAGCATTTT
CSAPGELGQPQHF
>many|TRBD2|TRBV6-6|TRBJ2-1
TGTGCCAGCAGTTACCGGACTAGCGGGAGGGCCTATGAGCAGTTCTTC
CASSYRTSGRAYEQFF
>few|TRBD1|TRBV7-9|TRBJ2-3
TGTGCCAGCAGCCGGGACAGGGGTGCAGATACGCAGTATTTT
CASSRDRGADTQYF
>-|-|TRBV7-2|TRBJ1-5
TGTGCCAGCAGCTTATACCCAGGGACCTATCAGCCCCAGCATTTT
CASSLYPGTYQPQHF
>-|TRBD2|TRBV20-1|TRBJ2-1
TGCAGTGCCAGCCAACTAGCGCGACAACGAGGGGAGCAGTTCTTC
CSASQLARQRGEQFF
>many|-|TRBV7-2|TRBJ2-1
TGTGCCAGCAGCTACTCGGACGCGGATTACAATGAGCAGTTCTTC
CASSYSDADYNEQFF
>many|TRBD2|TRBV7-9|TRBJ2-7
TGTGCCAGCAGCTCGGGACTAGCGGGAACATACGAGCAGTACTTC
CASSSGLAGTYEQYF
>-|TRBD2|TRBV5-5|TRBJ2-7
TGTGCCAGCAGCTCCGGACTAGCGGGAGGGTACTACGAGCAGTACTTC
CASSSGLAGGYYEQYF
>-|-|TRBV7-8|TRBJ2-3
TGTGCCAGCACCCCCCCGCCCGATACGCAGTATTTT
CASTPPPDTQYF
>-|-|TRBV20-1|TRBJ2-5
TGCAGTGCTACAGGCCAAGAGACCCAGTACTTC
CSATGQETQYF
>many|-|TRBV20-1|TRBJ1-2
TGCAGTGCTAGAAACAGGGACTATGGCTACACCTTC
CSARNRDYGYTF
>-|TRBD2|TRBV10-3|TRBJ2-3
TGTGCCATCAGTGAGTCGTTCGGGACTAGCGGGAGCACAGATACGCAGTATTTT
CAISESFGTSGSTDTQYF
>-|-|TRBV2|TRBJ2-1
TGTGCCAGCAGTGGGACTGTGTCCTACAATGAGCAGTTCTTC
CASSGTVSYNEQFF
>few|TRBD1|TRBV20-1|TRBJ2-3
TGCAGTGCTAGAGATCCCGTACGACAGGGGTCCACAGATACGCAGTATTTT
CSARDPVRQGSTDTQYF
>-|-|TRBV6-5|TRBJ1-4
TGTGCCAGCAGCCCAGCCCTATATGCAACTAATGAAAAACTGTTTTTT
CASSPALYATNEKLFF
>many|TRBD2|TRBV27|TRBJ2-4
TGTGCCAGCAGTTCTCCGGGACTAGCGGGAGTAGAGGGAAAAAACATTCAGTACTTC
CASSSPGLAGVEGKNIQYF
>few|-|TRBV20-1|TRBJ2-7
TGCAGTGCTACGCCTACGGCCTACGAGCAGTACTTC
CSATPTAYEQYF
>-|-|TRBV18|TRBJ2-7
TGTGCCAGCTCGTTCGCGGAGTGGGAGCAGTACTTC
CASSFAEWEQYF
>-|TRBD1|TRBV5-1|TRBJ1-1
TGCGCCAGCAGCTTGACAGGGGACACTGAAGCTTTCTTT
CASSLTGDTEAFF
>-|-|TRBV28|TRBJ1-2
TGTGCCAGCAGGAAAGGCACAGGGACTAGCTATGGCTACACCTTC
CASRKGTGTSYGYTF
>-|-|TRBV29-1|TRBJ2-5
TGCAGCGTTGAACCAGAAATCCAAGAGACCCAGTACTTC
CSVEPEIQETQYF
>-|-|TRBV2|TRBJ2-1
TGTGCCAGCAGTGGTAGTAGCGGCAATTTCGATGAGCAGTTCTTC
CASSGSSGNFDEQFF